This T cell receptor beta chain was identified in a study of OX40 agonist ivuxolimab in advanced cancers. TCRdb's table, derived via immunoSEQ multiplex PCR, lists solely in-frame clones and lacks some. The repertoire has more than 50,000 clones, about nine tenths of them found once; the top ten carry 2%. Trimming took 3 bases from V and 2 from J, leaving 14 bases between them. Germline lookup yields CDR1 ENHRY and CDR2 SYGVKD. The CDR3 has 15 residues. The chain employs TRBV10-3 and TRBJ2-7; D call uncertain. This TCR derives from an adult with an advanced solid tumor such as melanoma, head and neck, liver or kidney cancer. This material consisted of CD4+ or CD8+ T cells sorted from blood, taken in a trial of the OX40 agonist ivuxolimab. The CDR3 region is CAISDVVGNTYEQYF. The CDR3 nucleotides read TGTGCCATCAGTGACGTTGTAGGGAATACCTACGAGCAGTACTTC.